This T cell receptor (beta chain) was identified in a study of CD4+ T cells in melanoma. Study results and caveats: Reportedly, melanoma neoantigen-specific CD4+ T cells showed varied differentiation states. CD8+ T cell, macrophage and B cell function reportedly correlated with neoantigen-specific CD4+ T cells.

Measured with immunoSEQ multiplex PCR; TCRdb has only the in-frame clones, and not every one. This sample has roughly 110,000 clones, with 92% found just once. The CDR3 covers 16 residues. V lost 5 bases, J lost 1 base, and 10 bases stayed unmatched. Germline CDR1 is MDHEN and CDR2 is SYDVKM. Regarding this clone: The antigen remains undetermined.

The source material was peripheral blood. The chain employs TRBV28 and TRBJ1-1; 7 bases are a match to TRBD1. The clonotype was recovered from a human donor with melanoma. For the CDR3, the DNA is TGTGCCAGCAGTCCCTGGACAGGCGATAGGAACACTGAAGCTTTCTTT. Translated, it gives CASSPWTGDRNTEAFF.